These T cell receptor beta chains were read from a single sample in a study of CD8+ T cells in alopecia areata. Sequencing used immunoSEQ multiplex PCR; TCRdb keeps in-frame clones, though not all of them. The data hold fewer than 200,000 clones, with about three fifths observed a single time. This specimen was CD8+ T cells sorted from blood, taken at week 24, from a patient treated with tofacitinib. These TCRs come from a human donor with alopecia areata. CDR3s include the opening cysteine and the closing phenylalanine or tryptophan. The D gene is left open where the match is weak. Clone size is not always given. Where it is, it says once, few, many or a class for expanded clones.

>TRBJ1-1|NA|NA|TRBV2|12
CAGGSRGTEAFF
TGTGCCGGCGGGAGTCGGGGAACTGAAGCTTTCTTT
>TRBJ1-5|NA|once|TRBV5-6|13
CASSLGGDQPQHF
TGTGCCAGCAGCTTGGGGGGAGACCAGCCCCAGCATTTT
>TRBJ2-3|NA|NA|TRBV11-2|16
CASSLRAGPSTDTQYF
TGTGCCAGCAGCTTGAGGGCGGGACCCAGCACGGATACGCAGTATTTT
>TRBJ1-2|TRBD1|few|TRBV30|10
CAWSGTGPTF
TGTGCCTGGAGTGGGACAGGGCCCACCTTC
>TRBJ2-3|TRBD2|NA|TRBV13|17
CASSKWTSGVSTDTQYF
TGTGCCAGCAGCAAATGGACTAGCGGGGTTAGCACAGATACGCAGTATTTT
>TRBJ1-2|TRBD1|NA|TRBV2|12
CASKDRVDGYTF
TGTGCCAGCAAGGACAGGGTTGATGGCTACACCTTC
>TRBJ1-1|NA|NA|TRBV30|15
CAWSRDSSGYTEAFF
TGTGCCTGGAGTAGGGACTCCTCAGGGTACACTGAAGCTTTCTTT
>TRBJ2-2|NA|NA|TRBV25-1|11
CATSLSGELFF
TGTGCCACCTCGTTGAGCGGGGAGCTGTTTTTT
>TRBJ2-2|TRBD1|few|TRBV7-2|14
CARKGTGRTGELFF
TGTGCCAGGAAGGGGACAGGAAGGACCGGGGAGCTGTTTTTT
>TRBJ1-1|TRBD1|NA|TRBV15|15
CATSRDLSGGSEAFF
TGTGCCACCAGCAGAGATCTCTCAGGGGGCTCTGAAGCTTTCTTT
>TRBJ1-2|NA|NA|TRBV15|17
CATSRDLAAASNYGYTF
TGTGCCACCAGCAGAGATTTGGCAGCCGCTTCAAACTATGGCTACACCTTC